These T cell receptor beta chains were read from a single sample in a study of blood T cell repertoires in COVID-19. Some clones are missing from TCRdb's copy, which holds only in-frame ones; the method was immunoSEQ multiplex PCR. This sample carries roughly 170,000 clones, around four fifths of them seen once, and the ten largest clones take 3.6%. The specimen was PBMCs or T cells enriched from blood (not recorded which). These receptors were obtained from a woman between 50 and 59 years old in a cohort exposed to, infected with or recovered from COVID-19 (not recorded which). Each CDR3 is given with its conserved first and last residue. D genes are given only for firm matches. Part of the rows lack a size; the others show once, few, many or a class for expanded clones.

D gene | J gene | V gene | clone size | CDR3 protein | CDR3 DNA
TRBD1 | TRBJ1-4 | TRBV4-1 | NA | CASSQTGTGLKKLFF | TGCGCCAGCAGCCAAACCGGGACAGGGCTTAAAAAACTGTTTTTT
TRBD1 | TRBJ1-4 | TRBV11-2 | NA | CASSFTGTANEKLFF | TGTGCCAGCAGCTTTACTGGGACAGCAAATGAAAAACTGTTTTTT
TRBD2 | TRBJ2-1 | TRBV11-1 | NA | CASSLAAGGPWEQFF | TGTGCCAGCAGCTTAGCTGCGGGGGGACCTTGGGAGCAGTTCTTC
NA | TRBJ2-3 | TRBV9 | NA | CASSFSEGADTQYF | TGTGCCAGCAGCTTTTCGGAGGGCGCAGATACGCAGTATTTT
NA | TRBJ1-6 | TRBV14 | once | CASSLKDTSPLHF | TGTGCCAGCAGCCTAAAGGACACGTCACCCCTCCACTTT
NA | TRBJ1-6 | TRBV10-3 | NA | CAISLGDSYNSPLHF | TGTGCCATCAGTTTAGGGGACTCCTATAATTCACCCCTCCACTTT
TRBD1 | TRBJ2-7 | TRBV4-1 | NA | CASSPHHAGGQGAYYEQYF | TGCGCCAGCAGCCCGCATCACGCGGGGGGACAGGGGGCGTACTACGAGCAGTACTTC
TRBD2 | TRBJ2-3 | TRBV6-4 | NA | CASSLAGGPDTQYF | TGTGCCAGCAGTTTAGCGGGAGGGCCGGATACGCAGTATTTT
TRBD1 | TRBJ1-2 | TRBV5-1 | NA | CASSATGGGGYTF | TGCGCCAGCAGCGCGACAGGGGGCGGAGGCTACACCTTC
NA | TRBJ2-3 | TRBV19 | few | CASSIQGTDTQYF | TGTGCCAGTAGTATCCAGGGCACAGATACGCAGTATTTT
NA | TRBJ2-1 | TRBV6-5 | NA | CASRPPGGSTQFF | TGTGCCAGCAGACCTCCCGGCGGCAGTACGCAGTTCTTC
NA | TRBJ1-1 | TRBV6-5 | NA | CASSYGGVATEAFF | TGTGCCAGCAGTTACGGGGGGGTCGCCACTGAAGCTTTCTTT
TRBD1 | TRBJ2-7 | TRBV28 | once | CASTPTPGQIFMPTYEQYF | TGTGCCAGCACCCCCACACCGGGACAGATTTTTATGCCCACCTACGAGCAGTACTTC
NA | TRBJ2-7 | TRBV5-4 | NA | CASSAQGGAEQYF | TGTGCCAGCAGCGCGCAGGGGGGAGCCGAGCAGTACTTC
TRBD2 | TRBJ2-7 | TRBV28 | NA | CASRTSGGHFYEQYF | TGTGCCAGCAGAACATCGGGGGGGCACTTTTACGAGCAGTACTTC
NA | TRBJ1-2 | TRBV29-1 | NA | CSVVQSGNYGYTF | TGCAGCGTTGTTCAGTCAGGGAACTATGGCTACACCTTC
NA | TRBJ1-1 | TRBV28 | NA | CASSPSLGPNTEAFF | TGTGCCAGCAGTCCCTCGTTGGGGCCGAACACTGAAGCTTTCTTT
NA | TRBJ2-7 | TRBV28 | NA | CASSLSLVPYEQYF | TGTGCCAGCAGTTTGTCGCTAGTCCCCTACGAGCAGTACTTC
TRBD1 | TRBJ2-5 | TRBV7-9 | NA | CASSLVGTEETQYF | TGTGCCAGCAGCCTAGTTGGGACAGAAGAGACCCAGTACTTC
NA | TRBJ1-6 | TRBV28 | NA | CASSPPGSSYNSPLHF | TGTGCCAGCAGCCCCCCCGGTAGCTCCTATAATTCACCCCTCCACTTT
TRBD1 | TRBJ1-5 | TRBV28 | NA | CASSLGQGYRQPQHF | TGTGCCAGCAGTTTAGGACAGGGTTATCGACAGCCCCAGCATTTT
NA | TRBJ1-2 | TRBV29-1 | NA | CSVPNQGLTGYTF | TGCAGCGTTCCAAATCAGGGACTGACTGGCTACACCTTC
NA | TRBJ2-5 | TRBV7-9 | many | CASSLEDRKQETQYF | TGTGCCAGCAGCTTAGAAGACAGAAAACAAGAGACCCAGTACTTC
TRBD2 | TRBJ2-1 | TRBV19 | NA | CASSTHGGVRSYNEQFF | TGTGCCAGTAGTACCCATGGGGGGGTTCGGTCCTACAATGAGCAGTTCTTC
TRBD1 | TRBJ1-2 | TRBV18 | NA | CASSQDRGYGYTF | TGTGCCAGCTCACAGGACAGGGGCTATGGCTACACCTTC
NA | TRBJ2-7 | TRBV28 | NA | CASSLSGIPSSGEQYF | TGTGCCAGCAGTTTAAGCGGCATCCCCTCGAGTGGGGAGCAGTACTTC
NA | TRBJ2-1 | TRBV3-1/TRBV3-2 | NA | CASSQVGGYNEQFF | TGTGCCAGCAGCCAAGTTGGGGGGTACAATGAGCAGTTCTTC
NA | TRBJ1-1 | TRBV15 | NA | CATSETGNTEAFF | TGTGCCACCAGCGAGACAGGGAACACTGAAGCTTTCTTT
NA | TRBJ1-4 | TRBV5-1 | NA | CASSGGTARELFF | TGCGCCAGCAGCGGGGGGACGGCGAGGGAACTGTTTTTT
NA | TRBJ1-6 | TRBV28 | once | CASSEGGSSPLHF | TGTGCCAGCAGCGAAGGAGGGAGTTCACCCCTCCACTTT
NA | TRBJ2-1 | TRBV9 | NA | CASSGESANEQFF | TGTGCCAGCAGCGGGGAGTCGGCTAATGAGCAGTTCTTC
TRBD1 | TRBJ1-2 | TRBV6-5 | NA | CASRRTTGTYGYTF | TGTGCCAGCAGGCGAACGACAGGGACCTATGGCTACACCTTC
TRBD1 | TRBJ1-1 | TRBV29-1 | NA | CSVGGTGQGVTNTEAFF | TGCAGCGTGGGCGGTACGGGACAGGGGGTTACTAACACTGAAGCTTTCTTT
NA | TRBJ1-4 | TRBV20-1 | NA | CSATIPGGLFF | TGCAGTGCTACGATCCCCGGGGGACTGTTTTTT
TRBD1 | TRBJ2-7 | TRBV24-1 | NA | CATSEAGDSSYEQYF | TGTGCCACCAGTGAGGCAGGGGACAGCTCCTACGAGCAGTACTTC
NA | TRBJ1-5 | TRBV6-5 | NA | CASTLIDINQPQHF | TGTGCCAGCACCCTGATAGATATCAATCAGCCCCAGCATTTT
NA | TRBJ1-2 | TRBV7-8 | NA | CASSRSGGTTNYGYTF | TGTGCCAGCAGCCGATCGGGAGGGACCACTAACTATGGCTACACCTTC
NA | TRBJ1-2 | TRBV11-2 | NA | CASSSEQGPYGYTF | TGTGCCAGCAGCTCGGAGCAGGGGCCCTATGGCTACACCTTC
NA | TRBJ2-7 | TRBV19 | NA | CASRRASDSYEQYF | TGTGCCAGTAGAAGGGCTAGCGACTCCTACGAGCAGTACTTC
TRBD2 | TRBJ2-1 | TRBV5-1 | NA | CASSLLAGALFF | TGCGCCAGCAGCCTCCTAGCGGGAGCTTTGTTCTTC
TRBD1 | TRBJ1-1 | TRBV18 | NA | CASSLRSSSGTANTEAFF | TGTGCCAGCTCATTACGATCATCATCCGGGACAGCAAACACTGAAGCTTTCTTT
NA | TRBJ1-1 | TRBV5-4 | NA | CASSLVQGPVTEAFF | TGTGCCAGCAGCTTGGTGCAGGGCCCGGTCACTGAAGCTTTCTTT
NA | TRBJ2-7 | TRBV2 | NA | CASSDGDAYEQYF | TGTGCCAGCAGTGATGGAGACGCGTACGAGCAGTACTTC
TRBD1 | TRBJ1-1 | TRBV7-7 | NA | CASSLGGTGDGNTEAFF | TGTGCTAGCAGCTTAGGGGGGACAGGGGACGGGAACACTGAAGCTTTCTTT
TRBD1 | TRBJ1-1 | TRBV29-1 | once | CSVHRGPDTEAFF | TGCAGCGTCCACAGGGGGCCAGACACTGAAGCTTTCTTT
TRBD1 | TRBJ1-2 | TRBV4-3 | few | CASSHRTGLGLNYGYTF | TGCGCCAGCAGCCACCGGACAGGTCTCGGGCTTAACTATGGCTACACCTTC
NA | TRBJ1-5 | TRBV28 | NA | CASNPQGKPSQPQHF | TGTGCCAGCAATCCCCAGGGAAAGCCTTCCCAGCCCCAGCATTTT
NA | TRBJ1-4 | TRBV6-5 | NA | CASSQGLYEKLFF | TGTGCCAGCAGTCAGGGACTATATGAAAAACTGTTTTTT